This is a list of T cell receptor beta chains from one sample in a study of Graves' ophthalmopathy and Graves' hyperthyroidism. TCRdb reprocessed the multiplex PCR reads via MiXCR and lists one record per CDR3 protein. The sample carries 450,000 or so distinct CDR3 sequences, roughly an eighth recorded once. Sequences were obtained from blood. These receptors all stem from a woman aged 25 to 39 with Graves' ophthalmopathy. The CDR3 runs from the conserved cysteine through the conserved F or W. The order of the fields is V gene, clone size, J gene, D gene, CDR3 protein, CDR3 DNA. D genes are given only for firm matches. Sizes are listed as once, few, many or a size class.

v_gene: TRBV6-5; abundance: few; j_gene: TRBJ1-2; d_gene: -; CDR3aa: CASSWGGGYGYTF; CDR3nt: TGTGCCAGCAGTTGGGGGGGTGGGTATGGCTACACCTTC
v_gene: TRBV4-1; abundance: many; j_gene: TRBJ2-7; d_gene: TRBD2; CDR3aa: CASSPAGGTYEQYF; CDR3nt: TGCGCCAGCAGCCCTGCCGGGGGGACCTACGAGCAGTACTTC
v_gene: TRBV28; abundance: many; j_gene: TRBJ2-7; d_gene: -; CDR3aa: CASTRGKPYEQYF; CDR3nt: TGTGCCTCCACCCGGGGGAAACCCTACGAGCAGTACTTC
v_gene: TRBV18; abundance: few; j_gene: TRBJ1-1; d_gene: -; CDR3aa: CASSPEWGNMDFF; CDR3nt: TGTGCCAGCTCACCGGAATGGGGGAATATGGATTTCTTT
v_gene: TRBV6-5; abundance: many; j_gene: TRBJ1-1; d_gene: -; CDR3aa: CASRGPTVGEAFF; CDR3nt: TGTGCCAGCAGAGGCCCTACGGTGGGCGAAGCTTTCTTT
v_gene: TRBV13; abundance: many; j_gene: TRBJ1-2; d_gene: -; CDR3aa: CASSLVGRSNYGYTF; CDR3nt: TGTGCCAGCAGCTTAGTGGGGCGTTCTAACTATGGCTACACCTTC
v_gene: TRBV6-5; abundance: many; j_gene: TRBJ2-5; d_gene: -; CDR3aa: CASSYPPLRRNHQETQYF; CDR3nt: TGTGCCAGCAGTTACCCCCCTCTAAGACGGAACCACCAAGAGACCCAGTACTTC
v_gene: TRBV11-2; abundance: many; j_gene: TRBJ2-3; d_gene: -; CDR3aa: CASSLLRTVEDTQYF; CDR3nt: TGTGCCAGCAGCTTATTACGGACAGTAGAAGATACGCAGTATTTT
v_gene: TRBV15; abundance: many; j_gene: TRBJ1-1; d_gene: -; CDR3aa: CATSRGGRGPNTEAFF; CDR3nt: TGTGCCACCAGCAGAGGAGGGCGTGGGCCGAACACTGAAGCTTTCTTT
v_gene: TRBV29-1; abundance: many; j_gene: TRBJ2-7; d_gene: TRBD1; CDR3aa: CSVGQSSISYEQYF; CDR3nt: TGCAGCGTGGGACAGAGCTCCATCTCCTACGAGCAGTACTTC
v_gene: TRBV11-2; abundance: many; j_gene: TRBJ1-1; d_gene: TRBD1; CDR3aa: CASSEGQSNTEAFF; CDR3nt: TGTGCCAGCAGCGAGGGACAGAGTAACACTGAAGCTTTCTTT
v_gene: TRBV6-4; abundance: many; j_gene: TRBJ1-2; d_gene: TRBD1; CDR3aa: CASSETTGGGYTF; CDR3nt: TGTGCCAGCAGTGAGACGACAGGGGGCGGCTACACCTTC